Listed here are 24 T cell receptor beta chains from one sample, sequenced in a study of blood T cell repertoires in COVID-19. Libraries were prepared by immunoSEQ multiplex PCR; TCRdb keeps only in-frame clonotypes and omits some of them. The data hold more than 150,000 clones, with around four fifths observed a single time. Sequenced: PBMCs or T cells enriched from blood (not recorded which). The source is a woman aged 45-60 years who had recovered from COVID-19.

The V gene is TRBV7-2, the J gene TRBJ1-6; no firm D call. The CDR3 extends over 14 amino acids. Germline V gives CDR1 SGHTA, CDR2 FQGNSA. V gave up 5 bases and J gave up 4 bases, with 9 bases separating them. The CDR3 DNA sequence: TGTGCCAGCAGCCCCGCCGGTTATAATTCACCCCTCCACTTT. Encoded protein: CASSPAGYNSPLHF.

This chain joins TRBV3-1 (or the pseudogene TRBV3-2) and TRBJ1-2; D is unresolved. The CDR3 is 13 residues long. Germline CDR1 is LGHDT and CDR2 is YNNKEL (reference sequence). V gave up 0 bases and J gave up 5 bases, with 7 bases separating them. CDR3 residues: CASSQDGGYGYTF. CDR3 nucleotide sequence: TGTGCCAGCAGCCAAGACGGAGGTTATGGCTACACCTTC.

This sequence joins TRBV3-1 (or the pseudogene TRBV3-2) and TRBJ1-2; 7 bases agree with TRBD1. V gave up 6 bases and J gave up 4 bases; unmatched junction bases: 11. CDR1 and CDR2 (germline): LGHDT, YNNKEL (reference sequence). This CDR3 spans 15 amino acids. CDR3 DNA sequence: TGTGCCAGCAGTCGAACAGGGGCGGGGAGCTATGGCTACACCTTC. Its translation is CASSRTGAGSYGYTF.

V is TRBV28 and J is TRBJ1-2, with 10 bases that match TRBD1. This CDR3 has 15 amino acids. Germline trimming cut 8 bases from V and 8 bases from J; bases unmatched to any gene: 14. Germline lookup yields CDR1 MDHEN and CDR2 SYDVKM. CDR3 sequence (DNA): TGTGCCAGCGTTAGGAGGGGACAGGGGACATTAGGCTACACCTTC. Residues: CASVRRGQGTLGYTF.

The chain carries TRBV7-2 and TRBJ1-5; D is uncertain. Germline V lookup: CDR1 SGHTA, CDR2 FQGNSA. Trimming took 1 base from V and 3 from J, leaving 7 bases between them. The CDR3 sequence is 14 residues long. The CDR3 reads CASSLGWANQPQHF. The CDR3 DNA reads as TGTGCCAGCAGCTTAGGGTGGGCCAATCAGCCCCAGCATTTT.

This chain connects TRBV7-2 to TRBJ2-7; 9 bases map to TRBD1. The germline V gene has CDR1 SGHTA and CDR2 FQGNSA. The V and J ends lost 4 bases and 0 bases, in that order; junction bases with no gene match: 7. CDR3 length: 16 amino acids. This CDR3 is CASSSTGTGFSYEQYF. The DNA for the CDR3 is TGTGCCAGCAGCTCGACCGGGACAGGGTTCTCCTACGAGCAGTACTTC.

The chain's CDR3 is CASTGGYGGAGELFF. CDR3 nucleotide sequence: TGTGCCAGCACGGGAGGGTACGGGGGCGCCGGGGAGCTGTTTTTT. V is TRBV7-6 and J is TRBJ2-2; 8 positions agree with TRBD2. From germline, CDR1 is SGHVS and CDR2 FNYEAQ. Unmatched junction bases numbered 10, after V lost 7 bases and J lost 6 bases. The CDR3 spans 15 residues.

V and J are TRBV19 and TRBJ1-6; D unclear. Germline V gene sequence: CDR1 LNHDA, CDR2 SQIVND (reference sequence). Trimming removed 4 bases from V and 8 bases from J, with 6 bases in between. The CDR3 is made up of 12 amino acids. CDR3 nucleotide sequence: TGTGCCAGTAGTACTACTTATTCACCCCTCCACTTT. Translated, it gives CASSTTYSPLHF.

V and J are TRBV7-2 and TRBJ1-3; D not certain. Trimming shortened V by 1 base and J by 4 bases, and 5 bases separated the two germline ends. CDR1 is SGHTA and CDR2 is FQGNSA in the germline V gene. CDR3 length equals 13 residues. CDR3 protein: CASSLESGNTIYF. The CDR3 nucleotides are TGTGCCAGCAGCTTAGAATCGGGAAACACCATATATTTT. The complete variable domain, with remaining parts taken from reference TRBV7-2 and TRBJ1-3, reads GAGVSQSPSNKVTEKGKDVELRCDPISGHTALYWYRQSLGQGLEFLIYFQGNSAPDKSGLPSDRFSAERTGGSVSTLTIQRTQQEDSAVYLCASSLESGNTIYFGEGSWLTVV.

The chain links TRBV28 to TRBJ1-3, with a tentative D call TRBD1 (5 bases). The V gene's germline CDR1 is MDHEN and CDR2 SYDVKM. The CDR3 covers 13 residues. V lost 5 bases and J lost 7, with 12 bases in between. CDR3 nucleotide sequence: TGTGCCAGCAGTCTTCCGACAGTCAACACCATATATTTT. Its protein is CASSLPTVNTIYF.

As DNA, the CDR3 is TGTGCCACCAGTGATTCAGGTGGGACAGGGAGCCATGAGCAGTTCTTC. This codes for CATSDSGGTGSHEQFF. This chain links TRBV24-1 with TRBJ2-1; 9 nucleotides align to TRBD1. The V and J ends lost 2 bases and 8 bases, in that order; junction bases with no gene match: 9. CDR1 and CDR2 (germline): KGHDR, SFDVKD. The CDR3 loop spans 16 amino acids.

The chain couples TRBV7-2 to TRBJ1-3, with D unclear. The CDR3 is made up of 19 amino acids. In germline, CDR1 is SGHTA, CDR2 FQGNSA. The V and J ends lost 5 bases and 0 bases respectively, with 23 bases between them. The CDR3, as DNA: TGTGCCAGCAGCCAAACGCTTCCCACTCCTTACTACTCTGGAAACACCATATATTTT. It codes for CASSQTLPTPYYSGNTIYF.

V is TRBV7-8 and J is TRBJ1-2, with D hard to call. Germline CDR1 reads SGHVS; CDR2 reads FQNEAQ. The V gene lost 2 bases and the J gene lost 1 base, with 5 bases spanning the gap. The CDR3 has 13 amino acids. The CDR3 region has the DNA TGTGCCAGCAGCTTACGGGGTAACTATGGCTACACCTTC. Its protein product is CASSLRGNYGYTF.

The V call is TRBV19, the J call TRBJ1-5; weak D call: TRBD1 (5 bases). V shed 1 base and J shed 9 bases, with 22 bases lying between them. CDR1 is LNHDA, CDR2 SQIVND, per germline (reference sequence). CDR3 size: 17 residues. The CDR3 sequence: CASSIGRQSLTIRPQHF. CDR3 bases: TGTGCCAGTAGTATAGGGCGACAGTCCTTGACGATACGGCCCCAGCATTTT. Filled out from reference TRBV19 and TRBJ1-5, the complete variable domain reads DGGITQSPKYLFRKEGQNVTLSCEQNLNHDAMYWYRQDPGQGLRLIYYSQIVNDFQKGDIAEGYSVSREKKESFPLTVTSAQKNPTAFYLCASSIGRQSLTIRPQHFGDGTRLSIL.

CDR3: CASKSTGGDYGYTF. In DNA form, the CDR3 reads TGCGCCAGCAAATCGACAGGGGGTGATTATGGCTACACCTTC. The chain joins TRBV10-2 to TRBJ1-2; 9 nucleotides align to TRBD1. The germline gives CDR1 WSHSY, CDR2 SAAADI. The CDR3 has 14 residues. With 7 bases clipped from V and 5 bases from J, the junction kept 8 bases outside the gene matches.

This chain joins TRBV2 and TRBJ1-6; D call uncertain. V gave up 3 bases and J gave up 4 bases, with 7 bases separating them. The CDR3 contains 14 residues. Germline CDR1 reads SNHLY; CDR2 reads FYNNEI. The CDR3 reads CASSEQVYNSPLHF. The DNA of the CDR3 is TGTGCCAGCAGTGAGCAGGTTTATAATTCACCCCTCCACTTT.

The rearrangement uses TRBV2 and TRBJ2-3; 7 nucleotides agree with TRBD2. The CDR3 runs 15 residues. V lost 5 bases, J lost 0 bases, and 5 bases stayed unmatched. From germline, CDR1 is SNHLY and CDR2 FYNNEI. This chain's CDR3 is CASSTLAESTDTQYF. As DNA, the CDR3 is TGTGCCAGCAGTACGCTAGCGGAGAGCACAGATACGCAGTATTTT.

This chain joins TRBV4-3 and TRBJ1-5; unclear D gene. The CDR3 runs to 13 residues. The germline CDR1 and CDR2 sequences are LGHNA and YSLEER. Trimming took 0 bases from V and 7 from J, leaving 7 bases between them. The CDR3 reads CASSQDSGQPQHF. CDR3 sequence (DNA): TGCGCCAGCAGCCAAGATTCCGGGCAGCCCCAGCATTTT.

The chain carries TRBV11-3 and TRBJ1-4; D perhaps matches TRBD1 (5 bases). Germline CDR1 SGHNT, CDR2 YENEEA. The CDR3 extends over 14 amino acids. V shed 5 bases and J shed 7 bases, with 14 bases lying between them. CDR3 nucleotides: TGTGCCAGCAGCCCTGGGGGGAGCGGTGAAAAACTGTTTTTT. This translates into CASSPGGSGEKLFF.

V and J are TRBV6-5 and TRBJ2-7, with 8 bases lining up with TRBD2. CDR3 length: 15 residues. The germline gives CDR1 MNHEY, CDR2 SVGAGI. Trimming removed 5 bases from V and 6 bases from J; junction bases left unmatched: 12. This CDR3 is CASSLRGAGDGEQYF. In nucleotides, the CDR3 is TGTGCCAGCAGTCTCCGGGGAGCGGGAGACGGCGAGCAGTACTTC.

This rearrangement joins TRBV7-2 to TRBJ1-5, with D unresolved. The CDR3 totals 13 residues. Trimming shortened V by 1 base and J by 7 bases, and 8 bases separated the two germline ends. Germline lookup yields CDR1 SGHTA and CDR2 FQGNSA. The CDR3 DNA follows: TGTGCCAGCAGCTTAGGGCAGTTACAGCCCCAGCATTTT. Translated: CASSLGQLQPQHF.

J is TRBJ2-3 and V is TRBV18; the match to TRBD2 covers 8 bases. CDR3 size: 17 residues. Looked up from germline, CDR1 is KGHSH and CDR2 is LQKENI. V was pared by 3 bases and J by 0 bases, with 8 bases of the junction left unmatched. CDR3 protein: CASSPAMAGGSTDTQYF. As DNA, the CDR3 is TGTGCCAGCTCACCCGCGATGGCGGGGGGTAGCACAGATACGCAGTATTTT. Drawing the rest from reference TRBV18 and TRBJ2-3, the complete variable domain is NAGVMQNPRHLVRRRGQEARLRCSPMKGHSHVYWYRQLPEEGLKFMVYLQKENIIDESGMPKERFSAEFPKEGPSILRIQQVVRGDSAAYFCASSPAMAGGSTDTQYFGPGTRLTVL.

The V call is TRBV3-1 (or the pseudogene TRBV3-2), the J call TRBJ1-2, with 10 bases identical to TRBD1. Trimming took 2 bases from V and 6 from J; bases not matched to a gene: 3. The germline V gene has CDR1 LGHDT and CDR2 YNNKEL (reference sequence). CDR3 length: 14 residues. CDR3 nucleotide sequence: TGTGCCAGCAGCCAAAGACAGGGGGCCGATGGCTACACCTTC. Its protein product is CASSQRQGADGYTF.

The chain uses TRBV20-1 and TRBJ1-2; D is possibly TRBD1 (6 bases). The CDR3 runs to 9 residues. The germline gives CDR1 DFQATT, CDR2 SNEGSKA (reference sequence). The CDR3: CGNRDSYTF. The DNA for the CDR3 is TGCGGGAACAGGGATAGCTACACCTTC.